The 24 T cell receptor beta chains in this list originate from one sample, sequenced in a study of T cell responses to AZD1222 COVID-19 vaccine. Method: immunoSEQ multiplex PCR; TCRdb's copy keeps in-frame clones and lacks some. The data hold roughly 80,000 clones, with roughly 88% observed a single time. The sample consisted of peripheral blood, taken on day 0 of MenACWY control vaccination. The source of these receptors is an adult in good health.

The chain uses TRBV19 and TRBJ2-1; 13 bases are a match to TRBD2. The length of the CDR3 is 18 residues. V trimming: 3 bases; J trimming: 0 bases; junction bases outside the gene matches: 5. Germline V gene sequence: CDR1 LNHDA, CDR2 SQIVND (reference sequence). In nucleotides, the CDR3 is TGTGCCAGTAGTATGGGACTAGCGGGGACGAGCTCCTACAATGAGCAGTTCTTC. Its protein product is CASSMGLAGTSSYNEQFF. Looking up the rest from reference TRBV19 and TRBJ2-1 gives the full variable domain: DGGITQSPKYLFRKEGQNVTLSCEQNLNHDAMYWYRQDPGQGLRLIYYSQIVNDFQKGDIAEGYSVSREKKESFPLTVTSAQKNPTAFYLCASSMGLAGTSSYNEQFFGPGTRLTVL.

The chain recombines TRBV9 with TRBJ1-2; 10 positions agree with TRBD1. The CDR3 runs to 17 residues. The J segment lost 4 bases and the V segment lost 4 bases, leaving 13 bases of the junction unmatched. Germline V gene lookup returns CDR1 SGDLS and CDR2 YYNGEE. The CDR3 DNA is TGTGCCAGCAGCCAGAGGGACAGGGGAGGCCTCGGCTATGGCTACACCTTC. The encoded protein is CASSQRDRGGLGYGYTF.

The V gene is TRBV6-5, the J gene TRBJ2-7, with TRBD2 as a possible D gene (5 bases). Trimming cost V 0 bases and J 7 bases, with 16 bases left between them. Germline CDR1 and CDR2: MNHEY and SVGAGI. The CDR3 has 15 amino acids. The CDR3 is CASSYSGEVAGEQYF. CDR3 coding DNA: TGTGCCAGCAGTTACTCGGGAGAAGTAGCCGGAGAGCAGTACTTC.

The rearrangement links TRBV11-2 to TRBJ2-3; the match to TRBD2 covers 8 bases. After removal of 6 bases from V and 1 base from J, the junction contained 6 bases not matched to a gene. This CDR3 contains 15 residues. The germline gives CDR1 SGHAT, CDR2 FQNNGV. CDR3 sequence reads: CASSPRGGRTDTQYF. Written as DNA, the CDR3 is TGTGCCAGCAGTCCTCGGGGGGGCCGCACAGATACGCAGTATTTT.

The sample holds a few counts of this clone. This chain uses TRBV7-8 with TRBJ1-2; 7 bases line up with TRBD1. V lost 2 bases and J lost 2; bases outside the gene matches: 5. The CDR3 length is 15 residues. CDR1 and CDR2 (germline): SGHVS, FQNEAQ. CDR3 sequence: CASSLRQGGNYGYTF. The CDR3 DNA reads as TGTGCCAGCAGCTTACGACAGGGAGGGAACTATGGCTACACCTTC.

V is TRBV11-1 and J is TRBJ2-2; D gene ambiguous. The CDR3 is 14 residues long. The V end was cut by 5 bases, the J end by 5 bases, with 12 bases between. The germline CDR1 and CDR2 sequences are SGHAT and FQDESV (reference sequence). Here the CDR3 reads CASSRKGNTGELFF. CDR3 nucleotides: TGTGCCAGCAGCAGAAAGGGTAATACCGGGGAGCTGTTTTTT.

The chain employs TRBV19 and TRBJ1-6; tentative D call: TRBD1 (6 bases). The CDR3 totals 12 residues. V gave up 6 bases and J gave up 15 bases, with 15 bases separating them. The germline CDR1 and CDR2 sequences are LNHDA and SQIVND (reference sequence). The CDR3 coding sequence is TGTGCCAGTAGGAGGGGGGAATATGACCTCCACTTT. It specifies CASRRGEYDLHF.

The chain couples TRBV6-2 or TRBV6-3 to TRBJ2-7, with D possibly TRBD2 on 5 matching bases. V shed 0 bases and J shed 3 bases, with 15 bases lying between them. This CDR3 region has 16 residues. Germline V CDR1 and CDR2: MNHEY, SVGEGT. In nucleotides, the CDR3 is TGTGCCAGCAGTTACTCGAACGTGATAGGGAGCTACGAGCAGTACTTC. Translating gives CASSYSNVIGSYEQYF.

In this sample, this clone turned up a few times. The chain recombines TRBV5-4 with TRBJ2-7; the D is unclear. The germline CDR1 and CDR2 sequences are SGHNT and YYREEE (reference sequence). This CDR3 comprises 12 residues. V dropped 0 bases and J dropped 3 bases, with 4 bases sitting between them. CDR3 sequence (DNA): TGTGCCAGCAGCTTGGGCAACTACGAGCAGTACTTC. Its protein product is CASSLGNYEQYF.

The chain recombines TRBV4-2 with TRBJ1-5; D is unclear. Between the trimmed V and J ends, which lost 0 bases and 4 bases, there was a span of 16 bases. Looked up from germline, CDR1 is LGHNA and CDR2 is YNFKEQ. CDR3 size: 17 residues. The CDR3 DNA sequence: TGTGCCAGCAGCCAAGATCGATGGGAGGGTAAGAATCAGCCCCAGCATTTT. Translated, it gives CASSQDRWEGKNQPQHF.

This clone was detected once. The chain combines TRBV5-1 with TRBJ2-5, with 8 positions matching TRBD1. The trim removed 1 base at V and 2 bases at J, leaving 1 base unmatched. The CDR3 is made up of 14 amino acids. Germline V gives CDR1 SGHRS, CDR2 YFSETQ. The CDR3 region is CASSLTGGQETQYF. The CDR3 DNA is TGCGCCAGCAGCTTGACAGGGGGGCAAGAGACCCAGTACTTC. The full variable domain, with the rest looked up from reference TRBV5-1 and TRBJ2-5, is KAGVTQTPRYLIKTRGQQVTLSCSPISGHRSVSWYQQTPGQGLQFLFEYFSETQRNKGNFPGRFSGRQFSNSRSEMNVSTLELGDSALYLCASSLTGGQETQYFGPGTRLLVL.

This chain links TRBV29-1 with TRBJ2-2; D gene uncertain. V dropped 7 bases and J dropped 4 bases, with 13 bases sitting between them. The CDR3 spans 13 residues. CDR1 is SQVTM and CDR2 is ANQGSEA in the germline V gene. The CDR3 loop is CSARRAPTGELFF. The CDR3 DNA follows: TGCAGCGCCCGCCGGGCCCCCACCGGGGAGCTGTTTTTT.

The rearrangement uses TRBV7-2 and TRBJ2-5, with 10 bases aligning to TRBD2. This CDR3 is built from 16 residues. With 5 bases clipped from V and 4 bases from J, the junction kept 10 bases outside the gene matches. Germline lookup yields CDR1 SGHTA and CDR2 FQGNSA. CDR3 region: CASSPSGGAPSETQYF. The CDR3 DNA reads TGTGCCAGCAGCCCAAGCGGGGGGGCCCCCTCAGAGACCCAGTACTTC. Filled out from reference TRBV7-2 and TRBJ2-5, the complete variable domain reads GAGVSQSPSNKVTEKGKDVELRCDPISGHTALYWYRQSLGQGLEFLIYFQGNSAPDKSGLPSDRFSAERTGGSVSTLTIQRTQQEDSAVYLCASSPSGGAPSETQYFGPGTRLLVL.

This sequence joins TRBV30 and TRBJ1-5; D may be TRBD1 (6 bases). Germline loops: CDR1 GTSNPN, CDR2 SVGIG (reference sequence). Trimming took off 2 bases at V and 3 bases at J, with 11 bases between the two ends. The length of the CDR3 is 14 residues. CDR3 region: CAWSRGQPNQPQHF. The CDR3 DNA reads TGTGCCTGGAGTCGTGGACAGCCCAATCAGCCCCAGCATTTT. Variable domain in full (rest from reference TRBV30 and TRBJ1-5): SQTIHQWPATLVQPVGSPLSLECTVEGTSNPNLYWYRQAAGRGLQLLFYSVGIGQISSEVPQNLSASRPQDRQFILSSKKLLLSDSGFYLCAWSRGQPNQPQHFGDGTRLSIL.

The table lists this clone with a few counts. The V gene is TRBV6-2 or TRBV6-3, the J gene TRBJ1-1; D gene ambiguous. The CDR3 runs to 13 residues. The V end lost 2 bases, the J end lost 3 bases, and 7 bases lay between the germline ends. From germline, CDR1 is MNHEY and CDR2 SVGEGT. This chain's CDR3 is CASSYSSYTEAFF. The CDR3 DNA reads TGTGCCAGCAGTTACAGTTCGTACACTGAAGCTTTCTTT.

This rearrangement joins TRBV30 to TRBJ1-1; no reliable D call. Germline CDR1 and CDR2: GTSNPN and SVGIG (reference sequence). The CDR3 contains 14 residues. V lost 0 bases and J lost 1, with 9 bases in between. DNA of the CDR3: TGTGCCTGGAGTGTAGGCCATAGGAACACTGAAGCTTTCTTT. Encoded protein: CAWSVGHRNTEAFF. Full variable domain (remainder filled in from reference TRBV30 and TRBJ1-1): SQTIHQWPATLVQPVGSPLSLECTVEGTSNPNLYWYRQAAGRGLQLLFYSVGIGQISSEVPQNLSASRPQDRQFILSSKKLLLSDSGFYLCAWSVGHRNTEAFFGQGTRLTVV.

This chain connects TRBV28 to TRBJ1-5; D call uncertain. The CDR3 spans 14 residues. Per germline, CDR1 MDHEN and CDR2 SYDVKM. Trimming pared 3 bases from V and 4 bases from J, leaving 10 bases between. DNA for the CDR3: TGTGCCAGCAGTTTCGGAGGGTCGAATCAGCCCCAGCATTTT. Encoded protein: CASSFGGSNQPQHF.

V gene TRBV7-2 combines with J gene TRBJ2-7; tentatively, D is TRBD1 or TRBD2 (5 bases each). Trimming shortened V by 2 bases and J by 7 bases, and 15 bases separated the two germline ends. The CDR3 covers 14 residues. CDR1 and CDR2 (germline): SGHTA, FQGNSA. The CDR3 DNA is TGTGCCAGCAGCTTAAACTTCTGGGGGTGGGAGCAGTACTTC. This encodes CASSLNFWGWEQYF.

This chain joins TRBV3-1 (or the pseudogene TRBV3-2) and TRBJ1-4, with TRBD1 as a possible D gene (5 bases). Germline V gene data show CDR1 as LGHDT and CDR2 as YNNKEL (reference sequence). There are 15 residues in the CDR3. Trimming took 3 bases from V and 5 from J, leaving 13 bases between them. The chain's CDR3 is CASSHPTGPNEKLFF. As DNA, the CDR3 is TGTGCCAGCAGCCATCCCACGGGGCCCAATGAAAAACTGTTTTTT.

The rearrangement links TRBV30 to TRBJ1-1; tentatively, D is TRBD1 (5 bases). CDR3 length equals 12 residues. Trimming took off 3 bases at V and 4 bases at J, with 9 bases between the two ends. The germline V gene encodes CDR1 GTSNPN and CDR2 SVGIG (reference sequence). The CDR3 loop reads CAWSGTTTEAFF. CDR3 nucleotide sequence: TGTGCCTGGAGCGGGACTACCACTGAAGCTTTCTTT.

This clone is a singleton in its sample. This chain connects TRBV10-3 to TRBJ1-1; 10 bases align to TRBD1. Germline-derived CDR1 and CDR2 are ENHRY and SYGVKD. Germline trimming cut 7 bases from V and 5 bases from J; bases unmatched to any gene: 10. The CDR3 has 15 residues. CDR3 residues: CAIKGQGGSRTEAFF. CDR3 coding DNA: TGTGCCATCAAAGGACAGGGGGGTTCTAGGACTGAAGCTTTCTTT.

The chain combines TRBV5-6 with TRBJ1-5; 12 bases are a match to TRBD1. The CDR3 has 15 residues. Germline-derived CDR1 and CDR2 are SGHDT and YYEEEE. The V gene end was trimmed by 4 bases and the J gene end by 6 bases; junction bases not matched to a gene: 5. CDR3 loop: CASSEGQGATQPQHF. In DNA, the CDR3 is TGTGCCAGCAGCGAGGGACAGGGGGCTACTCAGCCCCAGCATTTT.

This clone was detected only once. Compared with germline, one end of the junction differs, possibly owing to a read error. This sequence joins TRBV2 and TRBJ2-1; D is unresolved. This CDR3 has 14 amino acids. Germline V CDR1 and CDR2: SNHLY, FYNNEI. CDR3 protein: CASGSDLGYYEQFF. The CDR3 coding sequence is TGTGCCAGCGGAAGTGACCTGGGCTACTATGAGCAGTTCTTC.

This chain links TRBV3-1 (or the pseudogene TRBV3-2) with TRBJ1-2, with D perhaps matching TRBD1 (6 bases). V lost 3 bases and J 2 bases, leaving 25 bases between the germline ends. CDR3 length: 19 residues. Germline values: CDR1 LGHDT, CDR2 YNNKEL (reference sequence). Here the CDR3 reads CASSHPEGDFSSLNYGYTF. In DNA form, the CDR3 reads TGTGCCAGCAGCCACCCCGAGGGGGATTTCTCTTCCCTAAACTATGGCTACACCTTC.